This is a list of T cell receptor beta chains from one sample in a study of blood T cell repertoires in COVID-19. The repertoire was sequenced with immunoSEQ multiplex PCR; TCRdb's copy has only in-frame clones and lacks some. The table has around 430,000 clones, more than 70% seen once. Sequencing was done on a sample of peripheral blood. These receptors all stem from a woman between 45 and 60 years old with COVID-19, enrolled during active disease. The conserved cysteine and the conserved F or W are not part of the CDR3 here. D genes are given only for firm matches. Only some rows state a clone size, as once, few, many or a class for expanded clones.

d_call: TRBD1; j_call: TRBJ1-1; clone_size: -; cdr3_length: 13; v_call: TRBV5-1; cdr3_aa: ASSLGQGANTEAF
d_call: TRBD1; j_call: TRBJ1-6; clone_size: -; cdr3_length: 13; v_call: TRBV6-5; cdr3_aa: ASSYQGQGNSPLH
d_call: TRBD1; j_call: TRBJ2-3; clone_size: many; cdr3_length: 12; v_call: TRBV6-1; cdr3_aa: ASSEGTGPDTQY
d_call: -; j_call: TRBJ1-1; clone_size: -; cdr3_length: 12; v_call: TRBV29-1; cdr3_aa: SVGRSTRDTEAF
d_call: TRBD1; j_call: TRBJ2-5; clone_size: once; cdr3_length: 13; v_call: TRBV18; cdr3_aa: ASSPTTGGQETQY
d_call: -; j_call: TRBJ2-7; clone_size: -; cdr3_length: 10; v_call: TRBV5-1; cdr3_aa: ASSRLEAEQY
d_call: -; j_call: TRBJ2-6; clone_size: -; cdr3_length: 12; v_call: TRBV19; cdr3_aa: ASMDSFGANVLT
d_call: -; j_call: TRBJ2-1; clone_size: -; cdr3_length: 9; v_call: TRBV2; cdr3_aa: ASTQVNEQF
d_call: -; j_call: TRBJ2-7; clone_size: -; cdr3_length: 11; v_call: TRBV19; cdr3_aa: ASTKLGGGEQY
d_call: -; j_call: TRBJ1-4; clone_size: -; cdr3_length: 14; v_call: TRBV30; cdr3_aa: AWSHSAGSVDEKLF
d_call: TRBD2; j_call: TRBJ2-7; clone_size: -; cdr3_length: 11; v_call: TRBV3-1/TRBV3-2; cdr3_aa: ASSRGLYYEQY
d_call: -; j_call: TRBJ1-2; clone_size: -; cdr3_length: 11; v_call: TRBV28; cdr3_aa: ASSSGTSRGYT
d_call: TRBD2; j_call: TRBJ2-3; clone_size: -; cdr3_length: 13; v_call: TRBV11-2; cdr3_aa: ASSLLAGGRGTQY
d_call: TRBD2; j_call: TRBJ2-1; clone_size: -; cdr3_length: 13; v_call: TRBV3-1/TRBV3-2; cdr3_aa: ASSHLGGAHNEQF
d_call: -; j_call: TRBJ2-1; clone_size: -; cdr3_length: 12; v_call: TRBV6-5; cdr3_aa: ASSLRGGVNEQF
d_call: -; j_call: TRBJ1-1; clone_size: -; cdr3_length: 13; v_call: TRBV6-2/TRBV6-3; cdr3_aa: ASSYQGVENTEAF
d_call: -; j_call: TRBJ1-1; clone_size: -; cdr3_length: 11; v_call: TRBV12-3/TRBV12-4; cdr3_aa: ASRPWGETEAF
d_call: TRBD2; j_call: TRBJ2-1; clone_size: -; cdr3_length: 11; v_call: TRBV7-8; cdr3_aa: ASSLGLAHEQF
d_call: -; j_call: TRBJ1-4; clone_size: -; cdr3_length: 17; v_call: TRBV5-8; cdr3_aa: ASSLGGFAVGATNEKLF
d_call: TRBD1; j_call: TRBJ1-2; clone_size: -; cdr3_length: 11; v_call: TRBV29-1; cdr3_aa: SVGGQGQGGYT
d_call: TRBD1; j_call: TRBJ1-4; clone_size: -; cdr3_length: 12; v_call: TRBV27; cdr3_aa: ASSLGDRDGKLF
d_call: -; j_call: TRBJ2-7; clone_size: -; cdr3_length: 11; v_call: TRBV12-3/TRBV12-4; cdr3_aa: ASSLVVFDEQY
d_call: -; j_call: TRBJ1-1; clone_size: -; cdr3_length: 13; v_call: TRBV5-1; cdr3_aa: ASSLEGQGSTEAF